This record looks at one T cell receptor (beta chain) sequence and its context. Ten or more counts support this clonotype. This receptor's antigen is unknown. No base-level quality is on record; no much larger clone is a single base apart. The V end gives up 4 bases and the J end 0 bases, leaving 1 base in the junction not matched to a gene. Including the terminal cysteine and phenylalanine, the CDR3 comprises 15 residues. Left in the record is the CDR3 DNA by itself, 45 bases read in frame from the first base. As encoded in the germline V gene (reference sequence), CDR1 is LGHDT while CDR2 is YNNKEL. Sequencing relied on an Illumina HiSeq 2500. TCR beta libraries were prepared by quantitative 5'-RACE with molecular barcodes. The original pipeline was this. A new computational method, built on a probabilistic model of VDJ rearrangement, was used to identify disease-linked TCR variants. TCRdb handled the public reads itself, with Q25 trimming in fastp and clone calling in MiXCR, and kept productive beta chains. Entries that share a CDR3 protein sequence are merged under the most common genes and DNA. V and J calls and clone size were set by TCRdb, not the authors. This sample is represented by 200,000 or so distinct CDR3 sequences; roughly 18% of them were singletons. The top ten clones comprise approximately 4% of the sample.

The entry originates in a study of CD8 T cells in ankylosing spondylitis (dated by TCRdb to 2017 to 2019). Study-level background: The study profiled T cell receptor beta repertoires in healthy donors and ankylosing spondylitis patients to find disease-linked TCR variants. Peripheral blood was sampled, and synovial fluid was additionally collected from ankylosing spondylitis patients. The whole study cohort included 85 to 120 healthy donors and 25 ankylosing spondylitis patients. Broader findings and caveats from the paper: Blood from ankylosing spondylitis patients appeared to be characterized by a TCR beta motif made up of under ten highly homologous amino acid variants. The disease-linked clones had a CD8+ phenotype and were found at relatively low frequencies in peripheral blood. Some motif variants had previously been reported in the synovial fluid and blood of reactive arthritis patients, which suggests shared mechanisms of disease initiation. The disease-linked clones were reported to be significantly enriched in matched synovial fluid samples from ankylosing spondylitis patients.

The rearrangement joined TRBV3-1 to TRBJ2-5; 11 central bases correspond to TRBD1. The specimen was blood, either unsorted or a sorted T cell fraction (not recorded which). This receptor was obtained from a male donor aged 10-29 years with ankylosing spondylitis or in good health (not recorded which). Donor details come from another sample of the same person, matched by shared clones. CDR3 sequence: CASSPGQGDQETQYF. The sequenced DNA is TGTGCCAGCAGCCCGGGACAGGGGGACCAAGAGACCCAGTACTTC.